This note documents a single T cell receptor beta chain sequence. The data belong to a study of blood T cell repertoires in COVID-19. CDR3 size: 16 residues. Looked up from germline, CDR1 is SGHRS and CDR2 is YFSETQ. V gave up 0 bases and J gave up 7 bases; unmatched junction bases: 8. Data came from immunoSEQ multiplex PCR; TCRdb stores just in-frame clones and leaves some out. The data show about 170,000 clones, 89% seen once. The J gene is TRBJ2-1, the V gene TRBV5-1, with 9 bases that match TRBD1. Sequenced: PBMCs or T cells enriched from blood (not recorded which). This receptor was identified in a woman aged 18-35 years who had recovered from COVID-19. The CDR3 reads CASSLGARDRDNEQFF. In DNA, the CDR3 is TGCGCCAGCAGCTTGGGGGCCCGGGACAGGGATAATGAGCAGTTCTTC.